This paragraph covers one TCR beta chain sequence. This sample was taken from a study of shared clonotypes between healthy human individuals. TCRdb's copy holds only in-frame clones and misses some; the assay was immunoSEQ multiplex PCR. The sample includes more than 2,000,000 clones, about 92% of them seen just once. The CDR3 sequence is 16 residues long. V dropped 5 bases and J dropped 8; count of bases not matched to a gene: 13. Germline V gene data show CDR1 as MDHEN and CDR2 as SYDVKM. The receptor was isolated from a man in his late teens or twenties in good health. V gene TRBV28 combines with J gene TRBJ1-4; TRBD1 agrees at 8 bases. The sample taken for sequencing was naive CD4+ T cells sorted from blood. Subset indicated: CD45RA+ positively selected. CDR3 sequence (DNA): TGTGCCAGCAGTACCCCACAGGGGGGGAACGGGGAAAAACTGTTTTTT. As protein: CASSTPQGGNGEKLFF.